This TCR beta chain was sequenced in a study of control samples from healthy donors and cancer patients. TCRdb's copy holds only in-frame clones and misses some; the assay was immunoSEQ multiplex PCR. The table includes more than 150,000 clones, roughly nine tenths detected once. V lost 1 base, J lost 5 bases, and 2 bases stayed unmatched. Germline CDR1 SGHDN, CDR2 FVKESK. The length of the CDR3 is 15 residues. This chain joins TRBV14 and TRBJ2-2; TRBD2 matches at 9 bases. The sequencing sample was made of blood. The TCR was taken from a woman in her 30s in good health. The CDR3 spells CASSQGAGGTGELFF. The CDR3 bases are TGTGCCAGCAGCCAAGGAGCGGGAGGAACCGGGGAGCTGTTTTTT.